The source of this T cell receptor (beta chain) is a study of Graves' ophthalmopathy and Graves' hyperthyroidism. For the study at large: Peripheral blood was collected at initial diagnosis, before any treatment.

Out of about 9.6 ml of fresh peripheral blood, PBMCs were obtained. With 2 bases removed from V and 0 bases from J, the gap between germline ends came to 9 bases. Germline CDR1 is SGHRS and CDR2 is YFSETQ. CDR3 length: 14 amino acids. RNA transcripts served as template for amplifying TCR beta CDR3 sequences. First-round RT-PCR relied on HTBI primers, and a second-round multiplex PCR came next. A single record per CDR3 protein comes from TCRdb applying MiXCR to the multiplex PCR reads. Of over 500,000 distinct CDR3 sequences in the sample, 22% were seen once. This clonotype was counted at least ten times.

The chain couples TRBV5-1 to TRBJ2-7, with unresolved D. Sample: peripheral blood. This sequence was found in a young woman with stable Graves' hyperthyroidism. Some clones in this sample may be carry-over from other donors' samples. CDR3 sequence (DNA): TGCGCCAGCAGCTTCAGTCAGGACTCCTACGAGCAGTACTTC. Translating it yields CASSFSQDSYEQYF.